A selection of T cell receptor beta chains follows, all from one sample in a study of T cell responses to AZD1222 COVID-19 vaccine. The table came from immunoSEQ multiplex PCR; TCRdb's copy has only in-frame clones and leaves some out. The sample lists around 140,000 clones, 90% seen once, with around 7% in the top ten. The sequences come from peripheral blood, collected on day 0 of AZD1222 vaccination. The receptors shown here come from an adult in good health. Each CDR3 is given with its conserved first and last residue. D genes are given only for firm matches. The size entry is marked missing in some rows and otherwise reads once, few, many or a size class.

v_call: TRBV29-1
j_call: TRBJ2-7
clone_size: few
d_call: .
cdr3_nt: TGCAGCGCCGGAGGAGTCCAACACGAGCAGTACTTC
cdr3_aa: CSAGGVQHEQYF

v_call: TRBV19
j_call: TRBJ1-5
clone_size: .
d_call: TRBD1
cdr3_nt: TGTGCCAGTAGCCCCCGGGACAGAAGTCAGCCCCAGCATTTT
cdr3_aa: CASSPRDRSQPQHF

v_call: TRBV27
j_call: TRBJ1-4
clone_size: .
d_call: .
cdr3_nt: TGTGCCAGCAGTACCCACGGGACTAATGAAAAACTGTTTTTT
cdr3_aa: CASSTHGTNEKLFF

v_call: TRBV15
j_call: TRBJ1-2
clone_size: .
d_call: .
cdr3_nt: TGTGCCACCAGCAGAGTAATTGGGGATATCTATGGCTACACCTTC
cdr3_aa: CATSRVIGDIYGYTF

v_call: TRBV6-4
j_call: TRBJ2-2
clone_size: .
d_call: .
cdr3_nt: TGTGCCAGCAGACAGCAATCGAACACCGGGGAGCTGTTTTTT
cdr3_aa: CASRQQSNTGELFF

v_call: TRBV6-5
j_call: TRBJ2-7
clone_size: .
d_call: TRBD1
cdr3_nt: TGTGCCAGCCACAGGGGTAGCTCCTACGAGCAGTACTTC
cdr3_aa: CASHRGSSYEQYF

v_call: TRBV4-3
j_call: TRBJ2-7
clone_size: .
d_call: .
cdr3_nt: TGCGCCAGCAGCCAAGGACAGGACTACGAGCAGTACTTC
cdr3_aa: CASSQGQDYEQYF

v_call: TRBV7-3
j_call: TRBJ1-2
clone_size: .
d_call: .
cdr3_nt: TGTGCCAGCAGCCCGGGACCGGGATTGGGCTACACCTTC
cdr3_aa: CASSPGPGLGYTF

v_call: TRBV28
j_call: TRBJ1-2
clone_size: .
d_call: .
cdr3_nt: TGTGCCAGCGGGACCAGGTCTGGCTACACCTTC
cdr3_aa: CASGTRSGYTF

v_call: TRBV30
j_call: TRBJ1-2
clone_size: .
d_call: .
cdr3_nt: TGTGCCTGGAGTGTACTCGTCTATGGCTACACCTTC
cdr3_aa: CAWSVLVYGYTF

v_call: TRBV30
j_call: TRBJ2-1
clone_size: .
d_call: TRBD2
cdr3_nt: TGTGCCTACCTAGCGGAGGCAACATTGAATGAGCAGTTCTTC
cdr3_aa: CAYLAEATLNEQFF

v_call: TRBV12-3/TRBV12-4
j_call: TRBJ2-7
clone_size: .
d_call: .
cdr3_nt: TGTGCCAGCACCTCGGGGGTAATCTACGAGCAGTACTTC
cdr3_aa: CASTSGVIYEQYF

v_call: TRBV30
j_call: TRBJ1-1
clone_size: .
d_call: .
cdr3_nt: TGTGCCTGGAGTGTAGGGAGGAGGGGAGCTTTCTTT
cdr3_aa: CAWSVGRRGAFF

v_call: TRBV7-9
j_call: TRBJ2-7
clone_size: .
d_call: .
cdr3_nt: TGTGCCAGCAGCTGGGCCCGAGGCCCTGCAACCTACGAGCAGTACTTC
cdr3_aa: CASSWARGPATYEQYF

v_call: TRBV28
j_call: TRBJ1-2
clone_size: once
d_call: .
cdr3_nt: TGTGCCAGCAGTTTTCCCCAGGGGTATGGCTACACCTTC
cdr3_aa: CASSFPQGYGYTF

v_call: TRBV6-5
j_call: TRBJ2-7
clone_size: .
d_call: .
cdr3_nt: TGTGCCAGCAGTTACTCGGCAGTCACTACCGCGTCCGAGCAGTACTTC
cdr3_aa: CASSYSAVTTASEQYF

v_call: TRBV5-1
j_call: TRBJ2-7
clone_size: .
d_call: .
cdr3_nt: TGCGCCAGCAGCTCATCATGGGGCGAGCAGTACTTC
cdr3_aa: CASSSSWGEQYF

v_call: TRBV28
j_call: TRBJ1-3
clone_size: once
d_call: TRBD1
cdr3_nt: TGTGCCAGCAGCCGGATCCGGGACAGGGGTGGAAACACCATATATTTT
cdr3_aa: CASSRIRDRGGNTIYF

v_call: TRBV7-2
j_call: TRBJ1-2
clone_size: .
d_call: .
cdr3_nt: TGTGCCAGCAGCTTTGGCAGGGACTATGGCTACACCTTC
cdr3_aa: CASSFGRDYGYTF

v_call: TRBV5-1
j_call: TRBJ2-7
clone_size: .
d_call: TRBD1
cdr3_nt: TGCGCCAGCAGCCGACAGGGGGGGCTATCGTACGAGCAGTACTTC
cdr3_aa: CASSRQGGLSYEQYF

v_call: TRBV6-5
j_call: TRBJ1-2
clone_size: .
d_call: .
cdr3_nt: TGTGCCAGCAGTTCCGACCAGGGGAACTATGGCTACACCTTC
cdr3_aa: CASSSDQGNYGYTF

v_call: TRBV7-2
j_call: TRBJ2-3
clone_size: .
d_call: TRBD2
cdr3_nt: TGTGCCAGCAGTGAGCGGGGGGGCCTCTATAGCACAGATACGCAGTATTTT
cdr3_aa: CASSERGGLYSTDTQYF

v_call: TRBV27
j_call: TRBJ1-1
clone_size: .
d_call: .
cdr3_nt: TGTGCCAGCAGTCGCTGGGGAACTGAAGCTTTCTTT
cdr3_aa: CASSRWGTEAFF

v_call: TRBV4-1
j_call: TRBJ1-2
clone_size: .
d_call: TRBD1
cdr3_nt: TGCGCCAGCAGCCAACCCGACAGGGTAAACTATGGCTACACCTTC
cdr3_aa: CASSQPDRVNYGYTF

v_call: TRBV10-1
j_call: TRBJ2-7
clone_size: .
d_call: .
cdr3_nt: TGCGCCAGCAGTGAGTGGGGAATCCTTCCCTACGAGCAGTACTTC
cdr3_aa: CASSEWGILPYEQYF